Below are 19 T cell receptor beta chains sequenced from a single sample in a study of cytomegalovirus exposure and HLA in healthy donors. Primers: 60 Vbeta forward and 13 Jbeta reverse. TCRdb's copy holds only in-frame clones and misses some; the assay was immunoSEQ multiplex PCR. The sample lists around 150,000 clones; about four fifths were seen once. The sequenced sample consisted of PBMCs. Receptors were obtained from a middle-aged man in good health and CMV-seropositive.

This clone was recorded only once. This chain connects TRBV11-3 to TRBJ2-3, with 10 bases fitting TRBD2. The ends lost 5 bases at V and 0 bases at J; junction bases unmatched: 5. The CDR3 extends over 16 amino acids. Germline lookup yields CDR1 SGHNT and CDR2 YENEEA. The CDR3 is CASSQRLAGSTDTQYF. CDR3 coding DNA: TGTGCCAGCAGCCAACGACTAGCGGGTAGCACAGATACGCAGTATTTT.

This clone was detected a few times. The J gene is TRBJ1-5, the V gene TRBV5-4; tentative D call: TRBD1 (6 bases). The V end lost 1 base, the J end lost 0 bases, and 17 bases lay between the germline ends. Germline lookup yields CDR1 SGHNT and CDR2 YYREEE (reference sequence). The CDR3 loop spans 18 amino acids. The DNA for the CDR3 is TGTGCCAGCAGCTTGTGTCAGGGGCAGGGTATTAGCAATCAGCCCCAGCATTTT. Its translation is CASSLCQGQGISNQPQHF.

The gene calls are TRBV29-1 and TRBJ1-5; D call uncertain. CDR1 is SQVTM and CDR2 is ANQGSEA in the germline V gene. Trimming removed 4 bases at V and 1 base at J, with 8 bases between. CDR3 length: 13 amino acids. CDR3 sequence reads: CSVASGSNQPQHF. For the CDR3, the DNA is TGCAGCGTTGCTTCCGGGAGCAATCAGCCCCAGCATTTT. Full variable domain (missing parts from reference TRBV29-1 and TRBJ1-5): SAVISQKPSRDICQRGTSLTIQCQVDSQVTMMFWYRQQPGQSLTLIATANQGSEATYESGFVIDKFPISRPNLTFSTLTVSNMSPEDSSIYLCSVASGSNQPQHFGDGTRLSIL.

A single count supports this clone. The CDR3 reads CASSRGLARETQYF. CDR3 sequence (DNA): TGTGCCAGCAGCCGGGGACTAGCGAGGGAGACCCAGTACTTC. The chain recombines TRBV6-5 with TRBJ2-5; 10 bases agree with TRBD2. V lost 6 bases and J lost 5; bases outside the gene matches: 6. Germline values: CDR1 MNHEY, CDR2 SVGAGI. The CDR3 sequence is 14 residues long.

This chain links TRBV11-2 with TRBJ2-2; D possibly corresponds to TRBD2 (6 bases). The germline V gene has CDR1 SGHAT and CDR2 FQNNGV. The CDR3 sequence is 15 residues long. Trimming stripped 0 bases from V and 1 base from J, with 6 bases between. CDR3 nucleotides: TGTGCCAGCAGCTTAGAGCGGGGGAACACCGGGGAGCTGTTTTTT. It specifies CASSLERGNTGELFF. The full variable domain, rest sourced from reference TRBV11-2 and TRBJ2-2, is EAGVAQSPRYKIIEKRQSVAFWCNPISGHATLYWYQQILGQGPKLLIQFQNNGVVDDSQLPKDRFSAERLKGVDSTLKIQPAKLEDSAVYLCASSLERGNTGELFFGEGSRLTVL.

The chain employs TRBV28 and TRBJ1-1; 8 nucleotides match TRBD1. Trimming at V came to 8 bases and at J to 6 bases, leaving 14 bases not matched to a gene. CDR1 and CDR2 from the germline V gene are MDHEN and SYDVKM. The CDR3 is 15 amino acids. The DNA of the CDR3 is TGTGCCAGCGGGATCTCCGGGACAGGTAGGGCTGAAGCTTTCTTT. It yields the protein CASGISGTGRAEAFF.

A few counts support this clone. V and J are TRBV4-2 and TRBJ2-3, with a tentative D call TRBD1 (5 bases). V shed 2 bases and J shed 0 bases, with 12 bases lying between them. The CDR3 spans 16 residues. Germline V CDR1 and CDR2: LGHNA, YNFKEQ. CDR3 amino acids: CASSQLRQTSTDTQYF. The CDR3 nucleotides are TGTGCCAGCAGCCAACTTCGACAGACTAGCACAGATACGCAGTATTTT.

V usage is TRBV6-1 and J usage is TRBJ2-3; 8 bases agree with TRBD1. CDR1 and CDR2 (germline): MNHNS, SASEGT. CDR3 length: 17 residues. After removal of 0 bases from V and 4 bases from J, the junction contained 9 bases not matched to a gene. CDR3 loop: CASSEAHRGAIADTQYF. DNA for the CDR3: TGTGCCAGCAGTGAAGCGCACAGGGGGGCGATTGCAGATACGCAGTATTTT.

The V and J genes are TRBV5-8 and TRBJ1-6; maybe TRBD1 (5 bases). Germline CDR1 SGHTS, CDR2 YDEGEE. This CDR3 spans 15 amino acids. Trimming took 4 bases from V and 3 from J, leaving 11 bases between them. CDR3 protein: CASSEGLGYNSPLHF. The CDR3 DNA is TGTGCCAGCAGCGAGGGACTAGGCTATAATTCACCCCTCCACTTT.

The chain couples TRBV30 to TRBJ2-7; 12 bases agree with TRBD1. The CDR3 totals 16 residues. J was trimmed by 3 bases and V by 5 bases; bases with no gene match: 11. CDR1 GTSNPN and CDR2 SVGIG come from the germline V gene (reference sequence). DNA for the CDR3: TGTGCCTGGGTCGTCCCGGGACAGGGGGCAGGCTACGAGCAGTACTTC. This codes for CAWVVPGQGAGYEQYF.

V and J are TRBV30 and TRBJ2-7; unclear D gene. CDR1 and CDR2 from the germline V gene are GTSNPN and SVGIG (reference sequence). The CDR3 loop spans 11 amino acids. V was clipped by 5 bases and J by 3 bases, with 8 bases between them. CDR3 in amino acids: CAWSENYEQYF. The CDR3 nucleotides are TGTGCCTGGTCAGAAAACTACGAGCAGTACTTC.

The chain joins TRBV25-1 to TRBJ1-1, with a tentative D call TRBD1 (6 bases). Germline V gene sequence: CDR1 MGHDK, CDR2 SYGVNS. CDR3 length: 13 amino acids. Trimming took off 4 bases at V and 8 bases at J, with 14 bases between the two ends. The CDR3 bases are TGTGCCAGCAGTGGAAACAGGGTCCCCGAAGCTTTCTTT. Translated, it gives CASSGNRVPEAFF.

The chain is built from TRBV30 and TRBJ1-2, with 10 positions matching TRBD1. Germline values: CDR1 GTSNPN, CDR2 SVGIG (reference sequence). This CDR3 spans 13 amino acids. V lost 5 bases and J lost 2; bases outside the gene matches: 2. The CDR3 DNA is TGTGCCTGGGGGGGACAGGGGAACTATGGCTACACCTTC. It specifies CAWGGQGNYGYTF. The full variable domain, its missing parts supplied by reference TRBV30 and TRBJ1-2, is SQTIHQWPATLVQPVGSPLSLECTVEGTSNPNLYWYRQAAGRGLQLLFYSVGIGQISSEVPQNLSASRPQDRQFILSSKKLLLSDSGFYLCAWGGQGNYGYTFGSGTRLTVV.

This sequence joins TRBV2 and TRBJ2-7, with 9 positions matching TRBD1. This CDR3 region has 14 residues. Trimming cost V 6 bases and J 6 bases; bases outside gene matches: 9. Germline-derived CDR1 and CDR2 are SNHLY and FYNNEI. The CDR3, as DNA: TGTGCCAGCAGCAGTCGGGACAGGGCGGGCGAGCAGTACTTC. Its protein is CASSSRDRAGEQYF.

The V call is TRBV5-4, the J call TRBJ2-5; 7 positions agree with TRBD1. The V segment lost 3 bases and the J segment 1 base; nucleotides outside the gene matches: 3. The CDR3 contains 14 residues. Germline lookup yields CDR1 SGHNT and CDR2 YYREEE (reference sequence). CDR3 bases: TGTGCCAGCAGCTCGGGACAGAGCCAAGAGACCCAGTACTTC. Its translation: CASSSGQSQETQYF.

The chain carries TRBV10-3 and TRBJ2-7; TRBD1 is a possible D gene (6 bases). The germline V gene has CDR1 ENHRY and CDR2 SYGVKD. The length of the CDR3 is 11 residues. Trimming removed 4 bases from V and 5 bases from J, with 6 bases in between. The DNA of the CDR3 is TGTGCCATCAGTGGGACAGACGAGCAGTACTTC. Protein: CAISGTDEQYF.

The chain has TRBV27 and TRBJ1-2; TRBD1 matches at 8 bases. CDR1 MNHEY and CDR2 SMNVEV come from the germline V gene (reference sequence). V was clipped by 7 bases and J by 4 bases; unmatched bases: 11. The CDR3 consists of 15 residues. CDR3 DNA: TGTGCCAGCACCCTAATGGCAGGGGGCGGCTATGGCTACACCTTC. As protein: CASTLMAGGGYGYTF.

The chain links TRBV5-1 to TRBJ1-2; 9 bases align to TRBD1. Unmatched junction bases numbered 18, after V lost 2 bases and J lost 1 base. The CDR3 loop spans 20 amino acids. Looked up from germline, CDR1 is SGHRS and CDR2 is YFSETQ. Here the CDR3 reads CASSFSMSRDRELDNYGYTF. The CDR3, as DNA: TGCGCCAGCAGCTTCAGTATGTCCCGGGACAGGGAGCTGGATAACTATGGCTACACCTTC.

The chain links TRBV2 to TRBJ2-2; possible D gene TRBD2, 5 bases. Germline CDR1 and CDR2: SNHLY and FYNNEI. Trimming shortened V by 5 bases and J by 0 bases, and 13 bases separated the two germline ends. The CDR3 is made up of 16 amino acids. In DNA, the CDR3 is TGTGCCAGCAGTTATTCCAGCGGAGCGAACACCGGGGAGCTGTTTTTT. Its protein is CASSYSSGANTGELFF. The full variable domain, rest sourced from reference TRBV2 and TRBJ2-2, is EPEVTQTPSHQVTQMGQEVILRCVPISNHLYFYWYRQILGQKVEFLVSFYNNEISEKSEIFDDQFSVERPDGSNFTLKIRSTKLEDSAMYFCASSYSSGANTGELFFGEGSRLTVL.